This T cell receptor beta chain was profiled in a study of control samples from healthy donors and cancer patients. Trimming pared 3 bases from V and 1 base from J, leaving 9 bases between. CDR1 LNHDA and CDR2 SQIVND come from the germline V gene (reference sequence). CDR3 length equals 14 residues. Method: immunoSEQ multiplex PCR; TCRdb's copy keeps in-frame clones and lacks some. The data contain 150,000 to 200,000 clones, approximately 90% of them singletons. This clone is a singleton in its sample. The sequence derives from a young man in good health. The J gene is TRBJ1-2, the V gene TRBV19; no clear D gene. The sample taken for sequencing was blood. The CDR3 coding sequence is TGTGCCAGTAGTATGATTCACGTTAACTATGGCTACACCTTC. Translation gives CASSMIHVNYGYTF.